One sample yielded the 32 T cell receptor beta chains listed below, sequenced in a study of tissue T cells after allogeneic stem cell transplantation (dated by TCRdb to between 2021 and 2024). Receptor libraries were prepared by the immunoSEQ multiplex PCR assay. In TCRdb, the immuneACCESS table is reduced to in-frame sequences with V and J assigned. These tables do not hold every clone; where another copy was compared, an unresolved V gene accounts for under half, and the others remain unexplained. Counted in this sample were 350 to 450 clones; about 52% of them appeared once. 15% of the sample is held by the ten biggest clonotypes. Sample time point, as interpreted from the label and publication: mouse harvest day 14 after allogeneic transplant. Mouse grafts combined 10^7 T-cell-depleted bone marrow cells with 10^6 splenic CD5+ T cells, given via tail vein injection. The sequenced sample was blood. The receptor set was obtained from a female BALB/c mouse given C57BL/6 T cells with graft-versus-host disease after an allogeneic hematopoietic cell transplant.

Comments on this clone: The gene symbols are mouse symbols. The read ends 1 residue shy of where the CDR3 ends; the end is completed using the germline J gene. The chain uses TRBV26 and TRBJ2-2, with 7 positions matching TRBD1. Germline lookup yields CDR1 KGHPV and CDR2 FQNQEV (reference sequence). There are 15 residues in the CDR3. With V trimmed by 2 bases and J by 4 bases, 4 bases remained unmatched. The sequenced part of the CDR3 DNA is TGTGCCAGCAGTCTGAGGCAGGGGGTCACCGGGCAGCTCTAC. Translation: CASSLRQGVTGQLY. From start to end, the CDR3 is CASSLRQGVTGQLYF.

As to this clone: Gene names are the mouse ones. The DNA ends 1 residue before the CDR3 does, and the rest of the CDR3 is filled in from the germline J gene. The rearrangement joins TRBV3 to TRBJ2-7; D gene unclear. CDR3 length: 14 amino acids. Between the trimmed V and J ends, which lost 1 base and 3 bases, there was a span of 10 bases. CDR1 SNHLY and CDR2 FYNGKV come from the germline V gene (reference sequence). The DNA read from the CDR3 is TGTGCCAGCAGCTTAGGGTCAGAAGACTATGAACAGTAC. Residues: CASSLGSEDYEQY. The CDR3 as a whole reads CASSLGSEDYEQYF.

About this clone: The gene names here belong to mouse. With the read ending 1 residue before the CDR3 end, the germline J gene is used to fill in that end. The genes are TRBV12-1 and TRBJ2-3; no firm D call. The CDR3 spans 14 residues. From germline, CDR1 is SGHSN and CDR2 HYEKVE. Trimming shortened V by 1 base and J by 0 bases, and 7 bases separated the two germline ends. The CDR3 DNA, read in part, is TGTGCCAGCTCTCTACAGCTTAGTGCAGAAACGCTGTAT. It specifies CASSLQLSAETLY. The full CDR3 is CASSLQLSAETLYF.

Only a few counts were recorded for this clone. Mouse germline and gene names are used. The read stops 1 residue short of the end of the CDR3; the missing end is completed from the germline J gene. This chain links TRBV16 with TRBJ2-7; 11 nucleotides align to TRBD2. Germline CDR1 and CDR2: SGHSA and FRNQAP. V lost 4 bases, J lost 7 bases, and 6 bases stayed unmatched. The CDR3 is made up of 14 amino acids. CDR3 bases read: TGTGCAAGCAGCTCCGGGACTGGGGGAAGGGAACAGTAC. It yields the protein CASSSGTGGREQY. The whole CDR3 region reads CASSSGTGGREQYF.

With respect to this clone: The germline and genes are mouse ones. The CDR3 goes on 1 residue after the read ends, and that part is filled in from the germline J gene. The chain uses TRBV26 and TRBJ2-7; the match to TRBD1 covers 11 bases. Germline values: CDR1 KGHPV, CDR2 FQNQEV (reference sequence). CDR3 length equals 14 residues. V shed 2 bases and J 4 bases; nucleotides not matched to a gene: 1. This chain's CDR3 is CASSLGDRGYEQYF. The DNA read from the CDR3 is TGTGCCAGCAGTCTGGGGGACAGGGGGTATGAACAGTAC.

This clone was picked up a small number of times. Mouse gene names apply. The CDR3 is cut off 1 residue early in the read; its end comes from the germline J gene. This sequence joins TRBV19 and TRBJ2-7; the D is unclear. V lost 2 bases to trimming and J lost 0 bases, with 3 bases between them. Germline CDR1 reads FNHDT; CDR2 reads SITEND (reference sequence). The CDR3 loop spans 12 amino acids. CDR3 DNA (partial): TGTGCCAGCAGTATGTCCTCCTATGAACAGTAC. The encoded protein is CASSMSSYEQY. The CDR3 as a whole reads CASSMSSYEQYF. The full variable domain, its missing parts supplied by reference TRBV19 and TRBJ2-7, is GGIITQTPKFLIGQEGQKLTLKCQQNFNHDTMYWYRQDSGKGLRLIYYSITENDLQKGDLSEGYDASREKKSSFSLTVTSAQKNEMAVFLCASSMSSYEQYFGPGTRLTVL.

Comment on this clone: These gene names are mouse names. The read terminates 1 residue before the CDR3 end, so the remaining end is supplied by the germline J gene. The genes are TRBV2 and TRBJ2-7; D ambiguous. This CDR3 has 14 amino acids. The germline V gene encodes CDR1 LGHNA and CDR2 YSYQKL. Trimming took off 0 bases at V and 0 bases at J, with 6 bases between the two ends. The CDR3 region is CASSQEISSYEQYF. CDR3 DNA (partial): TGTGCCAGCAGCCAAGAAATAAGCTCCTATGAACAGTAC.

As regards this clone: Gene names and germline refer to mouse. The CDR3 goes on 1 residue after the read ends, and that part is filled in from the germline J gene. The J gene is TRBJ1-5, the V gene TRBV2; D not certain. CDR3 length: 15 residues. V was cut by 0 bases and J by 2 bases, with 8 bases left in between. Germline CDR1 reads LGHNA; CDR2 reads YSYQKL. CDR3 DNA, as far as it was read: TGTGCCAGCAGCCAAGATCGGCAGTACAACCAGGCTCCGCTT. Its translation: CASSQDRQYNQAPL. Given in full, the CDR3 is CASSQDRQYNQAPLF.

As concerns this clone: Germline and genes here are mouse. Coverage ceases 1 residue before the CDR3 finishes, and the germline J gene fills in the end. The V call is TRBV26, the J call TRBJ2-1; 9 nucleotides agree with TRBD2. The germline V gene has CDR1 KGHPV and CDR2 FQNQEV (reference sequence). J was trimmed by 7 bases and V by 6 bases; bases with no gene match: 4. This CDR3 is 13 amino acids long. The CDR3 spells CASRLGGWAEQFF. The sequenced part of the CDR3 DNA is TGTGCCAGCAGGCTGGGGGGGTGGGCTGAGCAGTTC.

Regarding this clone: Mouse names are used for the genes. From the germline J gene comes the end of the CDR3, since the read stops 1 residue before it. The chain carries TRBV17 and TRBJ2-4; either TRBD1 or TRBD2 may fit D (5 bases each). CDR3 length: 13 amino acids. V was pared by 1 base and J by 5 bases, with 7 bases between. CDR1 MNHDT and CDR2 YYDKIL come from the germline V gene. The covered CDR3 bases are TGTGCTAGCAGTAGAGGGGGCCGAAACACCTTGTAC. Translation: CASSRGGRNTLY. The whole CDR3 protein is CASSRGGRNTLYF.

This clone came up a few times. Germline and genes here are mouse. The read terminates 1 residue before the CDR3 end, so the remaining end is supplied by the germline J gene. The rearrangement uses TRBV2 and TRBJ1-4, with a tentative D call TRBD1 (5 bases). The CDR3 covers 15 residues. Germline CDR1 reads LGHNA; CDR2 reads YSYQKL. V lost 0 bases and J lost 0, with 5 bases in between. CDR3 DNA (partial): TGTGCCAGCAGCCAAGAAGGGGTTTCCAACGAAAGATTATTT. It yields the protein CASSQEGVSNERLF. The CDR3 as a whole reads CASSQEGVSNERLFF. The full variable domain, rest sourced from reference TRBV2 and TRBJ1-4, is DPKIIQKPKYLVAVTGSEKILICEQYLGHNAMYWYRQSAKKPLEFMFSYSYQKLMDNQTASSRFQPQSSKKNHLDLQITALKPDDSATYFCASSQEGVSNERLFFGHGTKLSVL.

This clone was recorded only once. The genes and germline here are from mouse. The CDR3 end is not reached by the read, which stops 1 residue before it; the germline J gene fills it in. The chain employs TRBV16 and TRBJ2-4, with 7 nucleotides matching TRBD2. The CDR3 runs 16 residues. In germline, CDR1 is SGHSA, CDR2 FRNQAP. J was trimmed by 3 bases and V by 1 base; bases with no gene match: 7. Here the CDR3 reads CASSLVGGRGQNTLYF. The DNA read from the CDR3 is TGTGCAAGCAGCTTAGTGGGGGGAAGGGGCCAAAACACCTTGTAC.

Notes on this clone: Each gene name is a mouse one. The DNA ends 1 residue before the CDR3 does, and the rest of the CDR3 is filled in from the germline J gene. The V gene is TRBV29, the J gene TRBJ1-4; 10 nucleotides match TRBD1. The CDR3 length is 17 residues. Germline CDR1 MSHET, CDR2 SYDVDS. Unmatched junction bases numbered 3, after V lost 1 base and J lost 1 base. The CDR3 here is CASSLLGDRGSNERLFF. The covered CDR3 bases are TGTGCTAGCAGTTTATTAGGGGACAGGGGTTCCAACGAAAGATTATTT. The full variable domain, with the rest looked up from reference TRBV29 and TRBJ1-4, is DMKVTQMPRYLIKRMGENVLLECGQDMSHETMYWYRQDPGLGLQLIYISYDVDSNSEGDIPKGYRVSRKKREHFSLILDSAKTNQTSVYFCASSLLGDRGSNERLFFGHGTKLSVL.

The table lists this clone with a few counts. The gene names here belong to mouse. Sequencing ends 1 residue short of the CDR3 end; the germline J gene provides the rest. The chain is built from TRBV19 and TRBJ2-7, with TRBD2 identical over 11 bases. The ends lost 2 bases at V and 4 bases at J; junction bases unmatched: 2. This CDR3 contains 14 residues. Per the germline V gene, CDR1 is FNHDT and CDR2 is SITEND (reference sequence). This chain's CDR3 is CASSMGTGGYEQYF. CDR3 bases read: TGTGCCAGCAGTATGGGGACTGGGGGTTATGAACAGTAC.

This clone was seen only once. Gene and germline names: mouse. With the read ending 1 residue before the CDR3 end, the germline J gene is used to fill in that end. J is TRBJ1-5 and V is TRBV13-2, with unresolved D. CDR1 and CDR2 (germline): NNHNN, SYGAGS (reference sequence). This CDR3 comprises 10 residues. Trimming took 3 bases from V and 7 from J, leaving 2 bases between them. Incomplete CDR3 DNA: TGTGCCAGCGGTGGTCAGGCTCCGCTT. The encoded protein is CASGGQAPL. The full CDR3 is CASGGQAPLF.

Note on this clone: Gene names denote mouse genes. The read gets to within 1 residue of the CDR3 end, and the germline J gene fills in the rest. This rearrangement joins TRBV26 to TRBJ2-2; TRBD1 or TRBD2 may be the D gene (5 bases each). Germline V gene data show CDR1 as KGHPV and CDR2 as FQNQEV (reference sequence). The length of the CDR3 is 14 residues. Trimming removed 2 bases at V and 3 bases at J, with 7 bases between. The CDR3 DNA, read in part, is TGTGCCAGCAGTCTGGCGGGGGACACCGGGCAGCTCTAC. The encoded protein is CASSLAGDTGQLY. The whole CDR3 sequence is CASSLAGDTGQLYF.

This clone was counted between two and nine times. Gene labels here are mouse ones. The CDR3 goes on 1 residue after the read ends, and that part is filled in from the germline J gene. The V and J genes are TRBV23 and TRBJ2-7; the tabulated D call, TRBD1, remains unverified against the DNA. This CDR3 is built from 14 residues. Germline V lookup: CDR1 KGHTA, CDR2 FQNQQP. CDR3 bases read: TGCTCCAGCAGTCAATCGGAACAGGGGTGGGAACAGTAC. Translating gives CSSSQSEQGWEQY. The complete CDR3 reads CSSSQSEQGWEQYF.

As to this clone: Here the gene names and germline are mouse. The CDR3 extends 1 residue past the end of the read, so its final part is completed from the germline J gene. The chain links TRBV13-1 to TRBJ1-1; D is ambiguous. The ends were cut back, 1 base at V and 0 bases at J, with 7 bases in the middle. The CDR3 has 14 residues. Germline values: CDR1 NSHNY, CDR2 SYGAGN. The sequenced CDR3 bases are TGTGCCAGCAGTGATACACAGTCAAACACAGAAGTCTTC. Encoded protein: CASSDTQSNTEVF. The complete CDR3 protein is CASSDTQSNTEVFF.

Concerning this clone: Gene names refer to mouse genes. The CDR3 end lies 1 residue beyond the end of the read and is filled in from the germline J gene. The V call is TRBV3, the J call TRBJ2-3, with D hard to call. Germline V lookup: CDR1 SNHLY, CDR2 FYNGKV (reference sequence). Trimming shortened V by 3 bases and J by 3 bases, and 4 bases separated the two germline ends. The CDR3 is 12 residues long. The CDR3 loop reads CASSFDAETLYF. The DNA read from the CDR3 is TGTGCCAGCAGCTTTGACGCAGAAACGCTGTAT.

This clone occurred a few times. Genes here carry mouse names. The sequenced fragment ends 1 residue before the CDR3 boundary, so the rest is inferred from the germline J gene. The genes are TRBV13-3 and TRBJ2-2, with D possibly TRBD1 on 6 matching bases. The CDR3 totals 14 residues. V gave up 4 bases and J gave up 4 bases, with 11 bases separating them. Germline loops: CDR1 NNHDY, CDR2 SYVADS. The sequenced CDR3 bases are TGTGCCAGCAGTCCCAGGGGAGTCACCGGGCAGCTCTAC. Amino acid sequence: CASSPRGVTGQLY. The CDR3 in its entirety is CASSPRGVTGQLYF.

On this clone: Any gene name here is a mouse gene name. The CDR3 spells CASGLGGSAETLYF. The covered CDR3 bases are TGTGCCAGCGGTCTGGGGGGTAGTGCAGAAACGCTGTAT. The V gene is TRBV13-2, the J gene TRBJ2-3, with 8 bases aligning to TRBD2. The sequenced fragment ends 1 residue before the CDR3 boundary, so the rest is inferred from the germline J gene. V lost 4 bases to trimming and J lost 0 bases; unmatched junction nucleotides: 1. CDR1 is NNHNN and CDR2 is SYGAGS in the germline V gene (reference sequence). CDR3 length: 14 residues.

This clone was observed a few times. The genes and germline here are from mouse. The DNA ends 1 residue before the CDR3 does, and the rest of the CDR3 is filled in from the germline J gene. The chain combines TRBV12-1 with TRBJ1-4; tentative D call: TRBD1 (6 bases). Trimming pared 0 bases from V and 0 bases from J, leaving 10 bases between. The V gene's germline CDR1 is SGHSN and CDR2 HYEKVE. There are 16 residues in the CDR3. The CDR3 sequence: CASSLGQLISNERLFF. The covered CDR3 bases are TGTGCCAGCTCTCTCGGACAGTTAATTTCCAACGAAAGATTATTT.

Concerning this clone: Mouse gene names and germline throughout. The CDR3 end is not reached by the read, which stops 1 residue before it; the germline J gene fills it in. V usage is TRBV1 and J usage is TRBJ1-1; 7 bases align to TRBD1. V dropped 0 bases and J dropped 7; count of bases not matched to a gene: 2. Germline V gene sequence: CDR1 NSQYPW, CDR2 LRSPGD (reference sequence). CDR3 length: 13 amino acids. Here the CDR3 reads CTCSADTGVEVFF. Partial CDR3 DNA: TGCACCTGCAGTGCAGATACAGGGGTAGAAGTCTTC.

For this clone: The gene symbols are mouse symbols. The CDR3 end is not reached by the read, which stops 1 residue before it; the germline J gene fills it in. V is TRBV12-2 and J is TRBJ2-1, with D unresolved. Germline V gene sequence: CDR1 SGHLS, CDR2 HYDKME. The CDR3 contains 15 residues. Trimming stripped 0 bases from V and 1 base from J, with 9 bases between. The CDR3 here is CASSLFWVNYAEQFF. The covered CDR3 bases are TGTGCCAGCTCTCTCTTTTGGGTAAACTATGCTGAGCAGTTC.

The table lists this clone with a few counts. Gene names and germline refer to mouse. The missing CDR3 end, 1 residue past where the read stops, is filled in from the germline J gene. V is TRBV16 and J is TRBJ2-7; weak D call: TRBD1 (5 bases). V lost 4 bases and J 4 bases, leaving 11 bases between the germline ends. CDR1 is SGHSA and CDR2 is FRNQAP in the germline V gene. CDR3 length: 13 residues. CDR3 DNA (partial): TGTGCAAGCAGCTCCCGACAGACATATGAACAGTAC. Residues: CASSSRQTYEQY. In full, the CDR3 reads CASSSRQTYEQYF.

Comments on this clone: The gene names given are mouse names. The read terminates 1 residue ahead of where the CDR3 ends, so the germline J gene completes it. This chain connects TRBV3 to TRBJ2-4, with D uncertain. Deletions cut 0 bases from V and 0 bases from J, with 4 bases between. The CDR3 has 14 residues. Looked up from germline, CDR1 is SNHLY and CDR2 is FYNGKV (reference sequence). The CDR3 bases that were read are TGTGCCAGCAGCTTAGCAGGGAGTCAAAACACCTTGTAC. The encoded protein is CASSLAGSQNTLY. The full CDR3 is CASSLAGSQNTLYF.

By frequency in the sample, this clone is hyperexpanded (1% or more). Here the gene names and germline are mouse. Read sequence stops 1 residue before the CDR3 end, and the germline J gene provides the missing end. V gene TRBV2 combines with J gene TRBJ2-5; 9 bases map to TRBD2. The germline V gene encodes CDR1 LGHNA and CDR2 YSYQKL. The CDR3 spans 12 residues. Unmatched junction bases numbered 0, after V lost 0 bases and J lost 11 bases. Incomplete CDR3 DNA: TGTGCCAGCAGCCAAGACTGGGGGGGCCAGTAC. Translation: CASSQDWGGQY. The entire CDR3 sequence reads CASSQDWGGQYF.

This clone was seen only a few times. The germline and genes are mouse ones. The read ends 1 residue early relative to the CDR3; the germline J gene fills the gap. The chain combines TRBV4 with TRBJ2-3, with 10 bases identical to TRBD2. The CDR3 has 16 amino acids. The J segment lost 0 bases and the V segment lost 4 bases, leaving 4 bases of the junction unmatched. Germline CDR1 reads LGHDT; CDR2 reads YNNKQL (reference sequence). The CDR3 loop reads CASSFGLGASAETLYF. Incomplete CDR3 DNA: TGTGCCAGCAGCTTCGGACTGGGGGCTAGTGCAGAAACGCTGTAT.

This clone was observed a few times. Genes and germline come from the mouse. The read falls 1 residue short of the CDR3 end, and the missing part is taken from the germline J gene. This rearrangement joins TRBV13-3 to TRBJ2-1, with TRBD2 identical over 13 bases. From germline, CDR1 is NNHDY and CDR2 SYVADS. The CDR3 consists of 16 residues. V gave up 5 bases and J gave up 6 bases; unmatched junction bases: 8. The CDR3 reads CASSPGLGGRGAEQFF. The part of the CDR3 DNA that was read is TGTGCCAGCAGCCCCGGACTGGGGGGGCGAGGTGCTGAGCAGTTC.

Concerning this clone: Germline and genes: mouse. The CDR3 goes on 1 residue after the read ends, and that part is filled in from the germline J gene. The chain carries TRBV16 and TRBJ2-5, with 8 bases identical to TRBD2. CDR3 length equals 13 residues. The J segment lost 5 bases and the V segment lost 2 bases, leaving 0 bases of the junction unmatched. Germline CDR1 and CDR2: SGHSA and FRNQAP. Here the CDR3 reads CASSLTGGDTQYF. The sequenced CDR3 bases are TGTGCAAGCAGCTTAACTGGGGGAGACACCCAGTAC.

This clone was seen a handful of times. Here the gene names and germline are mouse. The observed sequence ends 1 residue before the CDR3 terminus, with the missing tail filled in from the germline J gene. The rearrangement uses TRBV12-2 and TRBJ2-2; TRBD1 aligns across 10 bases. With V trimmed by 2 bases and J by 4 bases, 3 bases remained unmatched. The CDR3 covers 15 residues. CDR1 is SGHLS and CDR2 is HYDKME in the germline V gene. CDR3 sequence: CASSPTGGGTGQLYF. The sequenced part of the CDR3 DNA is TGTGCCAGCTCTCCGACAGGGGGCGGCACCGGGCAGCTCTAC. Together with reference TRBV12-2 and TRBJ2-2, the CDR3 gives the full variable domain: NSGVVQSPRYIIKGKGERSILKCIPISGHLSVAWYQQTQGQELKFFIQHYDKMERDKGNLPSRFSVQQFDDYHSEMNMSALELEDSAVYFCASSPTGGGTGQLYFGEGSKLTVL.

In regard to this clone: Gene names denote mouse genes. The DNA ends 1 residue before the CDR3 does, and the rest of the CDR3 is filled in from the germline J gene. V is TRBV26 and J is TRBJ2-7; D unresolved. This CDR3 has 14 amino acids. Germline V gives CDR1 KGHPV, CDR2 FQNQEV (reference sequence). V lost 4 bases and J 3 bases, leaving 13 bases between the germline ends. CDR3 region: CASSPGRVIYEQYF. CDR3 DNA, as far as it was read: TGTGCCAGCAGTCCCGGACGGGTAATCTATGAACAGTAC.